This T cell receptor (beta chain) came from a study of glioma-infiltrating T cells after dendritic cell vaccination. V was trimmed by 2 bases and J by 5 bases, leaving 7 bases between them. The germline gives CDR1 SGHVS, CDR2 FNYEAQ. The CDR3 has 13 residues. This table comes from immunoSEQ multiplex PCR, and its TCRdb copy is limited to in-frame clones, with some not included. This sample has roughly 98,000 clones; more than 75% occur once, and the top ten carry 15% to 19%. This receptor was taken from a human donor with glioblastoma. The sequencing here drew on blood, taken before dendritic cell vaccination. The chain couples TRBV7-6 to TRBJ1-5; D gene uncertain. The CDR3 coding sequence is TGTGCCAGCAGCTTATACGGGGATCAGCCCCAGCATTTT. Encoded protein: CASSLYGDQPQHF.